The clone carrying this T cell receptor beta chain has a count of ten or more. No antigen is known for it. Per the germline V gene, CDR1 is MNHEY and CDR2 is SVGAGI. Trimming removed 0 bases at V and 1 base at J, with 6 bases between. The CDR3 loop spans 15 amino acids. Using its own MiXCR run on the reads, TCRdb lists one record per CDR3 protein. The sample lists hundreds of thousands of distinct CDR3 sequences; 24% were seen once. This sample was included in a study of T cell repertoires in cytomegalovirus infection. Overall study: Public TCR beta signatures marked donors with CMV infection and the matching HLA. Notes on the study in general: The ex vivo response was dominated by HLA-C-restricted CMV-specific TCR beta clonotypes.

The sequence was collected from a human donor in good health (CMV status not recorded). Some clones in this sample may be carry-over from other donors' samples. This chain uses TRBV6-5 with TRBJ2-2, with no clear D. Source material: CD8+ T cells from PBMCs. The CDR3 DNA reads TGTGCCAGCAGTTACTCGAACGGGAACACCGGGGAGCTGTTTTTT. The encoded protein is CASSYSNGNTGELFF.